This TCR beta chain stems from a study of T cell changes during pregnancy in multiple sclerosis. Clones were read by immunoSEQ multiplex PCR, and TCRdb kept only the in-frame ones, dropping some. The table lists roughly 24,000 clones, more than 75% of them singletons. V lost 7 bases and J lost 3, with 12 bases in between. The CDR3 extends over 13 amino acids. Looked up from germline, CDR1 is ENHRY and CDR2 is SYGVKD. Sequenced material: CD4+ T cells from peripheral blood mononuclear cells, taken in the second trimester of pregnancy. V usage is TRBV10-3 and J usage is TRBJ1-2; D not resolved. This clonotype was sampled from a female donor in good health, enrolled as a control in a pregnancy study. The CDR3 DNA sequence: TGTGCCATCACTGGCGGGTTCGACTATGGCTACACCTTC. Encoded protein: CAITGGFDYGYTF.